Sequencing of this T cell receptor beta chain was carried out in a study of blood T cells in healthy people across ages (dated by TCRdb to the mid-2010s). With respect to the entire study: Template switching captured roughly one uniquely barcoded TCR beta cDNA molecule per two T cells in model experiments. To track age-related changes in TCR beta repertoire diversity, the study relied on deep sequencing normalized with unique cDNA molecular identifiers. Four age groups were formed from the donors: young (average approximately 16 years), middle-aged (around 39), aged (about 62) and long-lived (roughly 88). For two donors (one aged 18 to 30 and one aged 80 or older), the study analyzed two additional independent replicas of 1 million unique cDNA reads from the same blood draw. Points the paper makes about the study in general: Because profiling used bulk unsorted PBMCs, naive and antigen-experienced compartments could not be compared conclusively. There was a strong correlation between observed TCR beta diversity and the percentage of naive T cells measured by flow cytometry. Compared with the aged group, the long-lived group had more naive CD4+ T cells, fewer expanded clones and increased TCR diversity, a pattern suggesting age selection. Estimates of total diversity based on one million sequenced T cells were considered lower bounds and underestimates. Because the CMV infection status of the donors was unknown, age-related changes in expanded clonotypes may potentially have been confounded. Observed TCR beta diversity per million T cells fell roughly linearly with age, and a significant reduction was already apparent by age approximately 41.

The table lists this clonotype with a few counts. Its antigen is not yet known. No qualities accompany the bases; no much larger clone lies one base away. The roughly 38 donors, aged roughly 6 to 95 years, were systemically healthy Caucasian individuals from Russia. Each donor gave ten milliliters of peripheral blood, collected into EDTA-treated Vacutainer tubes. Ficoll-Paque density-gradient centrifugation was used to isolate PBMCs, with at least 7 million per sample. Total RNA was extracted from PBMCs with Trizol reagent, with at least 6 micrograms obtained per sample. The percentages of naive CD45RAhigh/CD27high T cells were determined by flow cytometry on a PBMC aliquot from every donor. Preparation of the library involved 5' RACE. Instrument on record: Illumina HiSeq 2500. The second PCR ran for about 6 to 12 cycles and used a J-beta primer mix along with a sample-barcoded 5' primer. A template-switch 5' adaptor carrying 12 random nucleotides introduced a unique molecular identifier onto each TCR beta cDNA molecule. Each sample yielded at least 2.5 million CDR3-containing paired-end reads. All of the RNA was converted into first-strand cDNA using the Mint cDNA synthesis kit, with a TRBC-specific oligonucleotide serving as the primer. Following uracil-DNA glycosylase treatment, all cDNA underwent a first 18-cycle PCR with the universal primers M1SS and BC2_uni_R. The original methods were these. Normalization of each sample was performed by random selection of 1 million high-quality reads, each carrying a distinct molecular identifier. Instead of being binned into consensus sequences, reads with shared molecular identifiers were discarded. CDR3 identification, clonotype clustering and error correction used MiTCR with a Q25 quality threshold and the strictest error-elimination algorithm. A nonparametric unseen species model with Euler transformation was used to estimate a lower bound on total TCR beta diversity. TCRdb trimmed public reads at Q25 via fastp, called clones via MiXCR and kept in-frame beta chains. When rows share a CDR3 protein, they turn into one entry using the most common DNA and genes. None of the V and J calls come from the authors' own analysis; TCRdb made them. Across this sample there are more than 450,000 distinct CDR3 sequences, with around a quarter seen only once. The biggest ten clones account for approximately 3.3% of the sample.

From its cysteine to its phenylalanine, the CDR3 spans 18 amino acids. Only the CDR3 part of the read is kept: 54 bases, read in frame from the first base. The junction shows trimming of 0 bases on V and 4 bases on J, and the gene matches do not reach 10 bases of it. CDR1 and CDR2 (MNHEY, SVGEGT) derive from the germline V gene. The same data also contributed to another study, on T cells of mothers and their children. From the second report: Nine systemically healthy Caucasian individuals served as donors, namely three mothers together with their six children. cDNA synthesis consumed the entire amount of extracted RNA, loaded at 1.5 ug RNA in each 15 ul reaction. In the second PCR, the M1S primer introduced both the sample barcodes and 2-4 random nucleotides. Over 9.5 million TCR beta CDR3 reads were obtained for each mother, and 2.5 million to 3 million reads were obtained for each child. Thymic selection shapes the output of TCR recombination in a similar way in related and unrelated pairs, and inherited differences have a minor effect. Related mother-child pairs always showed normalized repertoire overlap that was slightly higher than in unrelated mother-child pairs, though the difference was never significant. With a sensitivity of approximately 92 clones per million clonotypes, no persistent microchimeric T cell clones were detected. The study used deep NGS to compare TCR beta repertoires of mothers and children, seeking features distinguishing related mother-child pairs from unrelated individuals. The mean age was about 40 +/- 4 years for the mothers and around 11 +/- 4 years for the children. Libraries were sequenced on Illumina HiSeq 2000 with 100+100 nt paired-end reads after adapter ligation with NEBNext reagents. To prevent cross-contamination, the mother and child libraries were prepared a month apart and were sequenced in separate runs. For each donor, somewhere between about 450,000 and 2,100,000 distinct TCR beta clonotypes were identified. Naive TCR beta clonotypes were estimated from low-frequency clonotypes matched to each donor's FACS-determined naive share, without sorting.

This receptor was obtained from a boy aged 2 to 10 in good health. Recombination joined TRBV6-2 or TRBV6-3 with TRBJ2-5; 11 bases in the middle match TRBD2. Sequencing was done on a sample of blood. This receptor carries the CDR3 CASSYSTSGNHPGETQYF. The DNA is as follows: TGTGCCAGCAGTTACTCGACTAGCGGGAACCACCCCGGAGAGACCCAGTACTTC.